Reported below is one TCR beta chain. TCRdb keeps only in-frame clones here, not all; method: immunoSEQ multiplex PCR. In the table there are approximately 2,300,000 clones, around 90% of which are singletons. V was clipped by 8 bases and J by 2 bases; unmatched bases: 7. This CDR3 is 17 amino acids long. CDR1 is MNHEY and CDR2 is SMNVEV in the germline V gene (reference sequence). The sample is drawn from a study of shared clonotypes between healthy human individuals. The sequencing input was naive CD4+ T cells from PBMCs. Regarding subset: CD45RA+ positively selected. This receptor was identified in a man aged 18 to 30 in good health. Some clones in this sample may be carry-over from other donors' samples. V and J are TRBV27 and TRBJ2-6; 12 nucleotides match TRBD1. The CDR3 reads CASRSGQGAAGANVLTF. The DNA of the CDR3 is TGTGCCAGCCGGTCGGGACAGGGGGCTGCTGGGGCCAACGTCCTGACTTTC. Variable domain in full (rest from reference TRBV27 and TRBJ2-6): EAQVTQNPRYLITVTGKKLTVTCSQNMNHEYMSWYRQDPGLGLRQIYYSMNVEVTDKGDVPEGYKVSRKEKRNFPLILESPSPNQTSLYFCASRSGQGAAGANVLTFGAGSRLTVL.